This passage covers 22 T cell receptor beta chains from one sample sequenced in a study of blood T cell repertoires in COVID-19. TCRdb's table, derived via immunoSEQ multiplex PCR, lists solely in-frame clones and lacks some. The sample includes tens of thousands of clones, 90% of them seen just once. Sequenced sample: peripheral blood. These receptors originate from a man in his forties or fifties with active COVID-19.

This chain links TRBV5-6 with TRBJ2-5, with TRBD2 matching 13 bases. CDR1 and CDR2 from the germline V gene are SGHDT and YYEEEE. V lost 3 bases and J lost 4; bases outside the gene matches: 9. CDR3 size: 17 residues. As DNA, the CDR3 is TGTGCCAGCAGCTCACTAGCGGGGGGGTCAGGAAGAGAGACCCAGTACTTC. Its protein product is CASSSLAGGSGRETQYF.

This chain links TRBV18 with TRBJ1-2, with TRBD1 as a possible D gene (6 bases). Germline V gene lookup returns CDR1 KGHSH and CDR2 LQKENI. The CDR3 extends over 14 amino acids. V was pared by 1 base and J by 3 bases, with 9 bases between. Here the CDR3 reads CASSPQQGDYGYTF. CDR3 DNA: TGTGCCAGCTCACCACAACAGGGCGACTATGGCTACACCTTC.

The chain couples TRBV27 to TRBJ2-7, with a possible D match to TRBD1 (6 bases). Trimming stripped 5 bases from V and 7 bases from J, with 21 bases between. The V gene's germline CDR1 is MNHEY and CDR2 SMNVEV (reference sequence). The CDR3 covers 15 residues. The CDR3 DNA sequence: TGTGCCAGCAGTCCTCAGGGGTCGCTTTTGGTTGAGCAGTACTTC. Amino acids: CASSPQGSLLVEQYF.

The genes are TRBV5-8 and TRBJ1-2; 9 nucleotides agree with TRBD1. V shed 0 bases and J 4 bases; nucleotides not matched to a gene: 4. The germline V gene encodes CDR1 SGHTS and CDR2 YDEGEE. The CDR3 is made up of 15 amino acids. CDR3 nucleotide sequence: TGTGCCAGCAGCTTGGATGGACAGGGGATCTATGGCTACACCTTC. Translating it yields CASSLDGQGIYGYTF.

V and J are TRBV11-2 and TRBJ1-1, with 7 nucleotides matching TRBD1. Germline CDR1 reads SGHAT; CDR2 reads FQNNGV. This CDR3 spans 15 amino acids. The trim removed 1 base at V and 1 base at J, leaving 3 bases unmatched. In DNA form, the CDR3 reads TGTGCCAGCAGCTTAGTCAGGACAGGGAACACTGAAGCTTTCTTT. This translates into CASSLVRTGNTEAFF.

J is TRBJ2-3 and V is TRBV6-5, with TRBD1 matching 11 bases. Germline CDR1 is MNHEY and CDR2 is SVGAGI. Trimming at V came to 6 bases and at J to 4 bases, leaving 6 bases not matched to a gene. This CDR3 has 15 amino acids. The CDR3 here is CASSRGTGGSDTQYF. DNA for the CDR3: TGTGCCAGCAGCCGGGGGACAGGGGGTTCAGATACGCAGTATTTT.

This chain links TRBV6-4 with TRBJ1-6; 9 bases agree with TRBD1. V trimming: 0 bases; J trimming: 9 bases; junction bases outside the gene matches: 6. The CDR3 has 16 amino acids. In germline, CDR1 is MRHNA, CDR2 SNTAGT. In DNA, the CDR3 is TGTGCCAGCAGTGACTCAGGGGACAGGGACCTTTCACCCCTCCACTTT. Amino acid sequence: CASSDSGDRDLSPLHF.

The gene calls are TRBV4-3 and TRBJ2-7; TRBD1 matches at 8 bases. Germline V CDR1 and CDR2: LGHNA, YSLEER. The CDR3 has 15 residues. V shed 0 bases, J shed 2 bases, and the junction held 3 bases outside the gene matches. CDR3 nucleotides: TGCGCCAGCAGCCAAGATAAGGACAGGGCCTACGAGCAGTACTTC. Protein sequence: CASSQDKDRAYEQYF.

V gene TRBV6-5 combines with J gene TRBJ1-1; 8 nucleotides match TRBD1. This CDR3 has 14 residues. Germline CDR1 and CDR2: MNHEY and SVGAGI. V shed 6 bases and J 5 bases; nucleotides not matched to a gene: 8. The DNA of the CDR3 is TGTGCCAGCAGAAACTCTGACAGGGGTACTGAAGCTTTCTTT. Its translation: CASRNSDRGTEAFF.

The gene calls are TRBV5-1 and TRBJ1-1; D remains ambiguous. The germline V and J ends were trimmed by 0 bases and 8 bases, with 14 bases remaining between them. CDR1 and CDR2 from the germline V gene are SGHRS and YFSETQ. The CDR3 has 14 residues. The CDR3 region is CASSLGGSPPEAFF. The CDR3 DNA follows: TGCGCCAGCAGCTTGGGCGGGTCGCCCCCGGAAGCTTTCTTT.

The chain recombines TRBV6-5 with TRBJ1-4, with 8 bases identical to TRBD1. This CDR3 contains 15 residues. The ends lost 4 bases at V and 3 bases at J; junction bases unmatched: 4. CDR1 and CDR2 (germline): MNHEY, SVGAGI. The CDR3 DNA reads as TGTGCCAGCAGTTTTCAGGGGGCACCTAATGAAAAACTGTTTTTT. The encoded protein is CASSFQGAPNEKLFF.

Only a few counts were recorded for this clone. Other DNA sequences of this sample code for an identical CDR3. The rearrangement links TRBV6-1 to TRBJ1-5; 7 nucleotides align to TRBD1. The CDR3 contains 14 residues. Germline CDR1 and CDR2: MNHNS and SASEGT. The junction had 3 bases not matched to a gene; V was cut back by 3 bases and J by 4 bases. This chain's CDR3 is CASSESGGNQPQHF. Here the CDR3 DNA reads TGTGCCAGCAGTGAGTCAGGGGGTAATCAGCCCCAGCATTTT.

A single count supports this clone. The rearrangement joins TRBV28 to TRBJ2-4, with D possibly TRBD2 on 5 matching bases. Per the germline V gene, CDR1 is MDHEN and CDR2 is SYDVKM. The ends were cut back, 5 bases at V and 7 bases at J, with 12 bases in the middle. The CDR3 runs 13 residues. In DNA, the CDR3 is TGTGCCAGCAGTGTAGGACTCGAGAACATTCAGTACTTC. Protein product: CASSVGLENIQYF.

The rearrangement uses TRBV6-6 and TRBJ1-1; D not resolved. V lost 2 bases and J 4 bases, leaving 11 bases between the germline ends. Germline V gives CDR1 MNHNY, CDR2 SVGAGI (reference sequence). The CDR3 contains 14 residues. CDR3 in DNA: TGTGCCAGCAGTTACGAGACGGGTAGCACTGAAGCTTTCTTT. Residues: CASSYETGSTEAFF.

The chain recombines TRBV10-2 with TRBJ1-2; 7 positions agree with TRBD1. V gave up 5 bases and J gave up 8 bases; unmatched junction bases: 8. The V gene's germline CDR1 is WSHSY and CDR2 SAAADI. This CDR3 is built from 13 residues. The CDR3 here is CASSTGAPAGYTF. As DNA, the CDR3 is TGCGCCAGCAGTACAGGGGCCCCAGCCGGCTACACCTTC.

The V gene is TRBV27, the J gene TRBJ2-5; TRBD2 agrees at 10 bases. The germline V gene encodes CDR1 MNHEY and CDR2 SMNVEV (reference sequence). The CDR3 loop spans 16 amino acids. V was clipped by 8 bases and J by 2 bases; unmatched bases: 11. The CDR3 sequence: CASGDRGLAIQETQYF. The CDR3 DNA follows: TGTGCCAGCGGAGATCGGGGACTAGCGATTCAAGAGACCCAGTACTTC.

The CDR3 DNA reads TGTGCTAGTGGCCCCCCCCTGACAGGCGCCTATGGCTACACCTTC. Amino acid sequence: CASGPPLTGAYGYTF. This sequence joins TRBV12-5 and TRBJ1-2; D perhaps matches TRBD1 (6 bases). The CDR3 runs to 15 residues. Germline CDR1 is LGHNT and CDR2 is FRNRAP. V lost 6 bases and J lost 4, with 18 bases in between.

The gene calls are TRBV7-6 and TRBJ1-5; no clear D. The V and J ends lost 3 bases and 4 bases respectively, with 4 bases between them. CDR1 and CDR2 from the germline V gene are SGHVS and FNYEAQ. This CDR3 has 12 amino acids. The CDR3 sequence: CASSFTNQPQHF. The CDR3 bases are TGTGCCAGCAGCTTTACTAATCAGCCCCAGCATTTT.

This rearrangement joins TRBV6-5 to TRBJ2-5; D perhaps matches TRBD1 (6 bases). The CDR3 is 14 residues long. CDR1 and CDR2 from the germline V gene are MNHEY and SVGAGI. Trimming removed 5 bases from V and 3 bases from J, with 13 bases in between. The CDR3 DNA sequence: TGTGCCAGCAGTAGCCGGACAGAAAAAGAGACCCAGTACTTC. Its translation is CASSSRTEKETQYF.

V gene TRBV6-1 combines with J gene TRBJ1-5, with 10 bases that match TRBD1. The ends lost 2 bases at V and 4 bases at J; junction bases unmatched: 14. Germline lookup yields CDR1 MNHNS and CDR2 SASEGT. This CDR3 is 19 amino acids long. The DNA for the CDR3 is TGTGCCAGCAGTGAACGAAGGGGGACAGGGGAGTCCAGGAATCAGCCCCAGCATTTT. Amino acids: CASSERRGTGESRNQPQHF.

This rearrangement joins TRBV18 to TRBJ1-4; D remains ambiguous. The V and J ends lost 3 bases and 5 bases respectively, with 10 bases between them. This CDR3 spans 14 amino acids. Per germline, CDR1 KGHSH and CDR2 LQKENI. As DNA, the CDR3 is TGTGCCAGCTCACCGGCGGGCATGAATGAAAAACTGTTTTTT. Translated, it gives CASSPAGMNEKLFF.

This clone was counted between two and nine times. This chain links TRBV12-3 or TRBV12-4 with TRBJ2-1, with 9 bases identical to TRBD1. Trimming removed 3 bases from V and 8 bases from J; junction bases left unmatched: 2. The CDR3 contains 13 residues. This CDR3 reads CASSLGQGHEQFF. The CDR3 bases are TGTGCCAGCAGTTTGGGACAGGGTCATGAGCAGTTCTTC.